The rows below give T cell receptor beta chains drawn from one sample of a study of regulatory T cells in long-lasting Graves disease. TCRdb re-called the multiplex PCR reads through MiXCR, storing one row per CDR3 protein. In the table there are 450,000 or so distinct CDR3 sequences, around 21% of which are singletons. The sample was peripheral blood mononuclear cells (PBMCs), taken when the disease was refractory, from a patient treated with antithyroid drugs. The receptors were sampled from a female donor with Graves disease. CDR3s include the opening cysteine and the closing phenylalanine or tryptophan. Fields, in order: J gene, clone size, D gene, CDR3 length, V gene, CDR3 DNA, CDR3 protein. D genes are given only for firm matches. A row's size may be missing; if present it is once, few, many or a size class.

TRBJ2-2 many - 15 TRBV10-3 TGTGCCATCAGTGAGTCGCGGAGGGACACCGGGGAGCTGTTTTTT CAISESRRDTGELFF
TRBJ1-1 - TRBD1 12 TRBV5-8 TGTGCCAGCAGCTTAGGACAGGGTGAAGCTTTCTTT CASSLGQGEAFF
TRBJ1-2 - - 12 TRBV9 TGTGCCAGCAGCGTAGGGGGTCACGGCTACACCTTC CASSVGGHGYTF
TRBJ2-7 many TRBD2 15 TRBV2 TGTGCCAGCAGTGATCGTGGTAGCGGGACCTACGAGCAGTACTTC CASSDRGSGTYEQYF
TRBJ1-1 - - 15 TRBV25-1 TGTGCCAGCACAACAGGGAGAAGCGTGAACACTGAAGCTTTCTTT CASTTGRSVNTEAFF
TRBJ1-1 - - 13 TRBV14 TGTGCCAGCAGCCAAAGGCTAAACACTGAAGCTCTCTTT CASSQRLNTEALF
TRBJ1-5 many - 17 TRBV12-5 TGTGCTAGTGGTTTGGTACGAGGGTCTCGTAGCAATCAGCCCCAGCATTTT CASGLVRGSRSNQPQHF
TRBJ1-5 few - 17 TRBV20-1 TGCAGTGCTAGAGATATTATGGGTGACAGCTCTAATCAGCCCCAGCATTTT CSARDIMGDSSNQPQHF
TRBJ1-2 - TRBD1 15 TRBV19 TGTGCCAGTAGTACTTGGGACAGGGGGTTTCGTGGCTACACCTTC CASSTWDRGFRGYTF
TRBJ2-5 many TRBD1 16 TRBV29-1 TGCAGCGTTGAGGGACCGGGACAGGAGATGGAAGAGACCCAGTACTTC CSVEGPGQEMEETQYF
TRBJ2-7 - - 11 TRBV10-2 TGCGCCAGCAGTGCGAGGAACGAGCAGTACTTC CASSARNEQYF
TRBJ2-2 many - 14 TRBV6-1 TGTGCCAGCACACGCGGCCGAAACACCGGGGAGCTGTTTTTT CASTRGRNTGELFF
TRBJ1-3 - - 14 TRBV20-1 TGCAGTGCTAGACATGGACATTCTGGAAACACCATATATTTT CSARHGHSGNTIYF
TRBJ2-5 many - 14 TRBV27 TGTGCCAGCAGTGCGGGCGGCAGGCAAGAGACCCAGTACTTC CASSAGGRQETQYF
TRBJ1-1 many - 13 TRBV12-3/TRBV12-4 TGTGCCAGCAGTTTATCAGGGTTGGCTGAAGCTTTCTTT CASSLSGLAEAFF
TRBJ1-3 - TRBD1 14 TRBV6-1 TGTGCCAGCATCGCGGGACAGGGAGGAAACACCATATATTTT CASIAGQGGNTIYF
TRBJ2-2 few - 11 TRBV6-1 TGTGCCAGCGCGGTAGCCGGGGAGCTGTTTTTT CASAVAGELFF
TRBJ2-7 many TRBD2 15 TRBV7-9 TGTGCCAGCAGCTTAGTACCCAGCGGGAGCCGCGAGCAGTACTTC CASSLVPSGSREQYF
TRBJ2-3 - TRBD2 14 TRBV5-1 TGCGCCAGCAGTTATAGCGGGAGGTCAGATACGCAGTATTTT CASSYSGRSDTQYF
TRBJ1-4 many - 15 TRBV7-2 TGTGCCAGCAGTGTTGTGGGAGGAGCTAATGAAAAACTGTTTTTT CASSVVGGANEKLFF
TRBJ1-2 many TRBD1 15 TRBV5-6 TGTGCCAGCAGCACAGGACAGGGGGCATCGGGTGGCTACACCTTC CASSTGQGASGGYTF
TRBJ2-5 many TRBD1 15 TRBV2 TGTGCCAGCAGTGCTCTTAGGACAGGGAGGGAGACCCAGTACTTC CASSALRTGRETQYF
TRBJ2-3 few - 15 TRBV20-1 TGCAGTGCTAGAGATCTGAGACTAAGCACAGATACGCAGTATTTT CSARDLRLSTDTQYF
TRBJ2-5 - - 16 TRBV5-1 TGCGCCAGCAGCTTGGTGCCGGGGATGTACCAAGAGACCCAGTACTTC CASSLVPGMYQETQYF
TRBJ1-1 few - 18 TRBV29-1 TGCAGCGTTGTCCCCCACCGGGATCCTGGTCCCCTTTACACTGAAGCTTTCTTT CSVVPHRDPGPLYTEAFF
TRBJ2-3 - - 14 TRBV5-1 TGCGCCAGCGGCCGAGACACTCGCACAGATACGCAGTATTTT CASGRDTRTDTQYF
TRBJ1-2 - - 14 TRBV18 TGTGCCAGCTCACCACCGAGGGGATCTGACGGCTACACCTTC CASSPPRGSDGYTF